These T cell receptor beta chains were read from a single sample in a study of read filtering for tumor transcriptome and immune sequencing. TCRdb called the reads again in MiXCR, with one record for every CDR3 protein. The table includes roughly 59,000 distinct CDR3 sequences, about 19% detected once. The sample was a population of CD138-negative cells sorted from bone marrow. These receptors were taken from a donor at least 40 years old with multiple myeloma. The CDR3 runs from the conserved cysteine through the conserved F or W. The D gene is left open where the match is weak. A row's size may be missing; if present it is once, few, many or a size class.

clone_size,d_call,v_call,j_call,cdr3_nt,cdr3_aa
many,.,TRBV20-1,TRBJ2-5,TGCAGTGCTAGAGATCTAGTAGCGTTCCAAGAGACCCAGTACTTC,CSARDLVAFQETQYF
many,.,TRBV29-1,TRBJ2-5,TGCAGCGTTGACAACTTGCCGGGGGAAGGACAGTTCCAAGAGACCCAGTACTTC,CSVDNLPGEGQFQETQYF
many,.,TRBV20-1,TRBJ2-4,TGCAGTGCTCCGGGGGACTTAGGCAAAAACATTCAGTACTTC,CSAPGDLGKNIQYF
many,.,TRBV19,TRBJ2-5,TGTGCCAGTAGTATCCGGGACAAAGAGACCCAGTACTTC,CASSIRDKETQYF
many,TRBD2,TRBV2,TRBJ2-3,TGTGCCAGCAGTGAATCCCCACTAGCGCGTACGCAGTATTTT,CASSESPLARTQYF
many,TRBD1,TRBV14,TRBJ2-2,TGTGCCAGCAGCCAAGTGGACAGGGAGGTCACCGGGGAGCTGTTTTTT,CASSQVDREVTGELFF
many,.,TRBV12-3/TRBV12-4,TRBJ1-2,TGTGCCAGCAGTTTGAATGGGGATCACCTTTATGGCTACACCTTC,CASSLNGDHLYGYTF
many,TRBD2,TRBV6-2/TRBV6-3,TRBJ2-1,TGTGCCAGCAGTTACGGCGGGGGACGCGAGCAGTTCTTC,CASSYGGGREQFF
many,TRBD2,TRBV28,TRBJ2-7,TGTGCCAGCAGTTTAAACGGGAGGGAGCAGTACTTC,CASSLNGREQYF
many,.,TRBV29-1,TRBJ1-1,TGCAGCGTGGAAGAGGGAATAAGCGGAGCTTTCTTT,CSVEEGISGAFF
many,TRBD1,TRBV28,TRBJ1-4,TGTGCCAGCAGTTCGGCCGGGGACAGGGTCGAAAAACTGTTTTTT,CASSSAGDRVEKLFF
many,TRBD2,TRBV2,TRBJ2-5,TGTGCCAGCAGTCTCGGACTAGCGGGGAACCAAGAGACCCAGTACTTC,CASSLGLAGNQETQYF
.,.,TRBV6-1,TRBJ2-1,TGTGCCAGCAGGAATATGGGGGCGGCCAACAATGAACAGTTCTTC,CASRNMGAANNEQFF
many,.,TRBV7-9,TRBJ1-5,TGTGCCAGCAGCCCCCCGGGGGGGCAGCCCCAGCATTTT,CASSPPGGQPQHF
many,.,TRBV5-5,TRBJ2-3,TGTGCCAGCAGCTTGGGCTCTGGGAGCACAGATACGCAGTATTTT,CASSLGSGSTDTQYF
.,TRBD2,TRBV20-1,TRBJ2-1,TGTAGTGCTAGCCCTTGGGGAGGGATTTCCTACAATGGGCAGTTCTTC,CSASPWGGISYNGQFF
many,.,TRBV28,TRBJ1-4,TGTGCCAGCAGACAGAGGAATGAAAAACTGTTTTTT,CASRQRNEKLFF
many,TRBD1,TRBV2,TRBJ2-5,TGTGCCAGCACGACAGGGGGCCTCGAGACCCAGTACTTC,CASTTGGLETQYF
many,TRBD1,TRBV7-2,TRBJ2-2,TGTGCCAGCAGTGACAGGGGCCCCACCGGGGAGCTGTTTTTT,CASSDRGPTGELFF
many,.,TRBV6-2/TRBV6-3,TRBJ2-2,TGTGCCAGCAGCCAGACAGGATACCCACAAAACACCGGGGAGCTGTTTTTT,CASSQTGYPQNTGELFF
many,.,TRBV6-6,TRBJ2-7,TGTGCCAGCAGTTTTCACGGCGCTTGGGAGCAGTACTTC,CASSFHGAWEQYF
.,TRBD2,TRBV28,TRBJ2-1,TGTGCCAGCAGCTCCCCCAGGACTAGCGGAATAAATCAGCAGCTCTTC,CASSSPRTSGINQQLF
.,.,TRBV29-1,TRBJ2-1,TGCAGCCATTCCCAGACGTACAATGAGCAGTCCTTC,CSHSQTYNEQSF
.,TRBD2,TRBV5-1,TRBJ2-3,TGCGCCAGCAGCTTGGAACTAGCGGGAGCTTCAGATACGCAGTATTTT,CASSLELAGASDTQYF
many,TRBD1,TRBV7-2,TRBJ1-1,TGTGCCAGCAGCAGACAGGGTAGCGACACTGAAGCTTTCTTT,CASSRQGSDTEAFF
many,TRBD2,TRBV6-5,TRBJ2-1,TGTGTAGTAGCTCGGGCGGGAGGGACTATTAATGAGCAGTTCTTC,CVVARAGGTINEQFF
few,.,TRBV25-1,TRBJ2-5,TGTGCCAGCAGTGAATTCGGAGGGGCCCAAGAGACCCAGTACTTC,CASSEFGGAQETQYF
many,TRBD2,TRBV20-1,TRBJ2-1,TGCAGTGCTAGAGATCGGGGACTAGTGTACAATGAGCAGTTCTTC,CSARDRGLVYNEQFF
.,.,TRBV28,TRBJ2-5,TGTGCCAGCAGTCCAAACTGGGGGCAAGAGACCCAGTACTTC,CASSPNWGQETQYF
many,.,TRBV10-3,TRBJ2-3,TGTGCCATCAGTGGGGTCAACACAGATACGCAGTATTTT,CAISGVNTDTQYF
many,.,TRBV4-2,TRBJ2-1,TGTGCCAGCAGCCAGACGAACTCTAGAGGGGATGAGCAGTTCTTC,CASSQTNSRGDEQFF
many,.,TRBV25-1,TRBJ1-1,TGTGCCAGCGTTAAGTCTGGCGGAAACACTGAAGCTTTCTTT,CASVKSGGNTEAFF
many,TRBD1,TRBV2,TRBJ1-4,TGTGCCAGCAGAGGCAGACAGGGGGCGGCTGAAAAACTGTTTTTT,CASRGRQGAAEKLFF
medium-sized,TRBD2,TRBV20-1,TRBJ2-1,TGCAGTGCTAGAGCCCAGACTAGCGGCCGGTACAATGAGCAGTTCTTC,CSARAQTSGRYNEQFF
many,TRBD1,TRBV2,TRBJ2-7,TGTGCCAGCAGTGAGGCAGGGGGCCCCTCCTACGAGCAGTACTTC,CASSEAGGPSYEQYF
many,.,TRBV12-3/TRBV12-4,TRBJ2-2,TGTGCCAGCAGTTTTCAAATGATCGGGGAGCTGTTTTTT,CASSFQMIGELFF
many,TRBD2,TRBV5-1,TRBJ2-1,TGCGCCAGCAGCTTGGAACTAGCGCACAATGAGCAGTTCTTC,CASSLELAHNEQFF
.,TRBD1,TRBV28,TRBJ2-5,TGTGCCAGCAGTTTAATAATGGGGACAGAAGAGACCCAGTACTTC,CASSLIMGTEETQYF
many,.,TRBV30,TRBJ2-2,TGTGCCTGGAGGAGGGGGAACCTGAACACCGGGGAGCTGTTTTTT,CAWRRGNLNTGELFF
many,.,TRBV7-3,TRBJ2-3,TGTGCCAGCAGCTTAGAGGCCAGCATAGATACGCAGTATTTT,CASSLEASIDTQYF
many,TRBD2,TRBV28,TRBJ2-2,TGTGCCACGGGAGGACTAGCGGTAACGAACACCGGGGAGCTGTTTTTT,CATGGLAVTNTGELFF
many,.,TRBV19,TRBJ2-3,TGTGCCAGTAGTATAGTGGCCGTCGGGCCAGGTACGCAGTATTTT,CASSIVAVGPGTQYF
many,.,TRBV24-1,TRBJ1-2,TGTGCCACCAGTGACCAGACGAGCTACACCTTC,CATSDQTSYTF
.,TRBD2,TRBV5-1,TRBJ2-1,TGCGCCAGCACCGGACTAGCGGGGGCCTCGTTTAATGAGCTGTTCTTC,CASTGLAGASFNELFF
many,TRBD2,TRBV5-1,TRBJ2-7,TGCGCCAGCAGCCGGGGGAGGGCTTCCTACGAGCAGTACTTC,CASSRGRASYEQYF
many,.,TRBV12-3/TRBV12-4,TRBJ2-7,TGTGCCAGCAGTTTCCGGGGACTCTACGAGCAGTACTTC,CASSFRGLYEQYF
many,TRBD1,TRBV29-1,TRBJ2-7,TGCAGCGTTGAAGGCGGACAGGGGGTATACGAGCAGTACTTC,CSVEGGQGVYEQYF
.,.,TRBV25-1,TRBJ2-3,TGTGACAGCAGTCACACAGATACGCAGTATTTT,CDSSHTDTQYF
few,.,TRBV5-1,TRBJ2-1,TGCGCCAGTAGCTTAGGGCCCAACGACCCCTACAATGAGCAGTTCTTC,CASSLGPNDPYNEQFF
few,.,TRBV3-1,TRBJ2-5,TGTGCCAGCAGCCAACCGAGGAGTTCCCAGTACTTC,CASSQPRSSQYF
many,TRBD2,TRBV6-5,TRBJ2-7,TGTGCCAGCCGCCGGGAGGGCACCTACGAGCAGTACTTC,CASRREGTYEQYF